The source of this T cell receptor beta chain is a study of T-cell reconstitution after alpha-beta-depleted transplantation in children. This sample's TCRbeta library carried unique molecular identifier barcodes. One entry per CDR3 protein, called by TCRdb with MiXCR from the PCR reads. The sample carries approximately 490,000 distinct CDR3 sequences, about an eighth recorded once. V was cut by 7 bases and J by 4 bases, with 19 bases left in between. Germline CDR1 reads KGHDR; CDR2 reads SFDVKD. The CDR3 is 15 residues long. Sequenced material: PBMCs from the stem cell graft donor, taken from the stem cell graft. V usage is TRBV24-1 and J usage is TRBJ2-7; perhaps TRBD2 as D (6 bases). This TCR derives from a human donor who donated a stem cell graft to a child with combined immunodeficiency. The CDR3 sequence: CATSQPGGGEYEQYF. The CDR3 DNA follows: TGTGCCACCAGCCAACCCGGTGGAGGGGAATACGAGCAGTACTTC.